The 9 T cell receptor beta chains given below trace back to one sample, sequenced in a study of OX40 agonist ivuxolimab in advanced cancers. Here immunoSEQ multiplex PCR was the method, and the copy in TCRdb shows in-frame clones only, minus some. The top ten clones hold approximately 23% of a sample with approximately 28,000 clones, around nine tenths of them seen once. The sample in question was CD4+ or CD8+ T cells sorted from blood, obtained in a trial of the OX40 agonist ivuxolimab. The receptors shown here come from an adult with an advanced solid tumor such as melanoma, head and neck, liver or kidney cancer.

The genes are TRBV4-1 and TRBJ2-2; D perhaps matches TRBD2 (5 bases). Trimming took 4 bases from V and 6 from J, leaving 21 bases between them. The CDR3 runs 17 residues. Germline V gene data show CDR1 as MGHRA and CDR2 as YSYEKL. Written as DNA, the CDR3 is TGCGCCAGCAGCCCCATCACCGGGGTATCGGGTTCCGGGGAGCTGTTTTTT. This translates into CASSPITGVSGSGELFF.

This chain uses TRBV28 with TRBJ1-1; D ambiguous. This CDR3 contains 14 residues. V gave up 8 bases and J gave up 3 bases, with 16 bases separating them. Germline CDR1 reads MDHEN; CDR2 reads SYDVKM. The CDR3 reads CASRWAGMDTEAFF. Here the CDR3 DNA reads TGTGCCAGCCGCTGGGCGGGGATGGACACTGAAGCTTTCTTT. The variable domain in full, with the rest retrieved from reference TRBV28 and TRBJ1-1, is DVKVTQSSRYLVKRTGEKVFLECVQDMDHENMFWYRQDPGLGLRLIYFSYDVKMKEKGDIPEGYSVSREKKERFSLILESASTNQTSMYLCASRWAGMDTEAFFGQGTRLTVV.

The CDR3 is CTSSHSKRFDQPQHF. DNA for the CDR3: TGCACCAGCAGCCACAGTAAGCGATTTGATCAGCCCCAGCATTTT. The chain combines TRBV1 with TRBJ1-5. TRBV1 is noted as a pseudogene. The CDR3 totals 15 residues.

The V and J genes are TRBV7-8 and TRBJ1-6, with D perhaps matching TRBD1 (5 bases). With 1 base removed from V and 9 bases from J, the gap between germline ends came to 13 bases. The CDR3 contains 15 residues. The V gene's germline CDR1 is SGHVS and CDR2 FQNEAQ. The CDR3 spells CASSLEAGMISPLHF. CDR3 DNA: TGTGCCAGCAGCTTAGAGGCAGGGATGATTTCACCCCTCCACTTT.

The chain is built from TRBV19 and TRBJ2-7; the D gene could be TRBD1 or TRBD2 (5 bases each). With 3 bases removed from V and 6 bases from J, the gap between germline ends came to 24 bases. CDR3 size: 17 residues. CDR1 is LNHDA and CDR2 is SQIVND in the germline V gene (reference sequence). As DNA, the CDR3 is TGTGCCAGTAGTATCTTTGGGGGTACAGGTATGTTATCCGAGCAGTACTTC. Translation gives CASSIFGGTGMLSEQYF.

This chain links TRBV9 with TRBJ2-5; the match to TRBD2 covers 11 bases. Germline CDR1 reads SGDLS; CDR2 reads YYNGEE. This CDR3 has 15 amino acids. With V trimmed by 0 bases and J by 4 bases, 2 bases remained unmatched. For the CDR3, the DNA is TGTGCCAGCAGCGTAGGGGGGACTAGCGGAGAGACCCAGTACTTC. Encoded protein: CASSVGGTSGETQYF.

The V gene is TRBV25-1, the J gene TRBJ1-1, with D uncertain. Germline CDR1 is MGHDK and CDR2 is SYGVNS. Trimming pared 3 bases from V and 5 bases from J, leaving 13 bases between. There are 14 residues in the CDR3. CDR3 DNA: TGTGCCAGCAGTGAGACTGACTGGGCAACTGAAGCTTTCTTT. Protein: CASSETDWATEAFF.

The rearrangement joins TRBV6-4 to TRBJ1-1; D remains ambiguous. V lost 2 bases and J 4 bases, leaving 11 bases between the germline ends. CDR1 is MRHNA, CDR2 SNTAGT, per germline. The CDR3 has 14 residues. The CDR3 coding sequence is TGTGCCAGCAGTGACGCGATGGAAAGCACTGAAGCTTTCTTT. This encodes CASSDAMESTEAFF.

V and J are TRBV5-1 and TRBJ1-2; D possibly corresponds to TRBD1 (5 bases). This CDR3 region has 15 residues. Trimming cost V 2 bases and J 0 bases, with 11 bases left between them. CDR1 is SGHRS and CDR2 is YFSETQ in the germline V gene. CDR3 sequence reads: CASSFGQGANYGYTF. In nucleotides, the CDR3 is TGCGCCAGCAGCTTTGGCCAGGGAGCTAACTATGGCTACACCTTC. Drawing the rest from reference TRBV5-1 and TRBJ1-2, the complete variable domain is KAGVTQTPRYLIKTRGQQVTLSCSPISGHRSVSWYQQTPGQGLQFLFEYFSETQRNKGNFPGRFSGRQFSNSRSEMNVSTLELGDSALYLCASSFGQGANYGYTFGSGTRLTVV.